The next 21 T cell receptor beta chains were all read from a single sample in a study of T cells after posttransplantation cyclophosphamide. Sequencing was performed with immunoSEQ multiplex PCR; in TCRdb, only in-frame clones are kept and a portion is missing. Observed are around 44,000 clones, no singletons, with the top ten taking roughly 2.3%. The sample taken for sequencing was PBMCs. The receptors originated from a man aged 35 to 55 in good health, CMV-negative, and a related stem cell transplant donor.

The rearrangement uses TRBV4-3 and TRBJ1-5; D remains ambiguous. The CDR3 contains 13 residues. The germline gives CDR1 LGHNA, CDR2 YSLEER. Trimming pared 1 base from V and 6 bases from J, leaving 7 bases between. The CDR3 is CASSQVQSQPQHF. CDR3 coding DNA: TGCGCCAGCAGCCAAGTACAATCTCAGCCCCAGCATTTT.

This clone was seen many times. The limits of the CDR3 on the DNA are not certain, so only TCRdb's listed CDR3 is given. The rearrangement links TRBV30 to TRBJ2-1; no check of the table's D call, TRBD2, against the DNA was made. Germline V gives CDR1 GTSNPN, CDR2 SVGIG (reference sequence). The CDR3 extends over 10 residues, inclusive of both ends. The CDR3 spells CAVGGGSKFF.

This clone was detected many times. This chain links TRBV11-3 with TRBJ2-3; perhaps TRBD1 as D (6 bases). Trimming removed 5 bases at V and 6 bases at J, with 12 bases between. The germline V gene encodes CDR1 SGHNT and CDR2 YENEEA. The CDR3 consists of 13 residues. CDR3 sequence reads: CASSPAGDDTQYF. The CDR3 DNA is TGTGCCAGCAGCCCGGCAGGGGATGATACGCAGTATTTT. The whole variable domain, filled in from reference TRBV11-3 and TRBJ2-3, reads EAGVVQSPRYKIIEKKQPVAFWCNPISGHNTLYWYLQNLGQGPELLIRYENEEAVDDSQLPKDRFSAERLKGVDSTLKIQPAELGDSAVYLCASSPAGDDTQYFGPGTRLTVL.

This clone has more than one count but fewer than ten. The chain uses TRBV10-3 and TRBJ2-5; 11 bases align to TRBD2. The better agreement between TRBJ2-7 and the DNA end casts doubt on the J call. Germline CDR1 reads ENHRY; CDR2 reads SYGVKD. This CDR3 is built from 14 residues. CDR3 amino acids: CAIRSTSGDYEQYF. The CDR3 bases are TGTGCCATCAGGTCGACTAGCGGGGACTACGAGCAGTACTTC.

The sample holds a few counts of this clone. The V call is TRBV25-1, the J call TRBJ2-2, with 8 positions matching TRBD1. This CDR3 contains 15 residues. Trimming removed 8 bases from V and 5 bases from J; junction bases left unmatched: 10. Germline CDR1 reads MGHDK; CDR2 reads SYGVNS. CDR3 sequence: CASEEGQGRTGELFF. CDR3 bases: TGTGCCAGCGAAGAAGGACAGGGTAGGACCGGGGAGCTGTTTTTT.

At least ten counts were recorded for this clone. This chain connects TRBV12-5 to TRBJ1-1; D is perhaps TRBD1 (5 bases). CDR3 size: 16 residues. Germline values: CDR1 LGHNT, CDR2 FRNRAP. Between the trimmed V and J ends, which lost 6 bases and 3 bases, there was a span of 20 bases. CDR3 in amino acids: CASGPAPGTLDTEAFF. For the CDR3, the DNA is TGTGCTAGTGGCCCGGCCCCCGGGACTCTTGACACTGAAGCTTTCTTT.

In its sample, this clone was seen many times. The gene calls are TRBV4-1 and TRBJ2-2; D gene uncertain. CDR1 is MGHRA, CDR2 YSYEKL, per germline. V lost 6 bases and J 4 bases, leaving 9 bases between the germline ends. The CDR3 spans 13 residues. CDR3 in amino acids: CASRYLPTGELFF. The CDR3, as DNA: TGCGCCAGCAGGTATCTTCCCACCGGGGAGCTGTTTTTT.

This clone was seen many times. As DNA, the CDR3 is TGTGCCAGCAGCTTAGGACAGAACTACGAGCAGTACTTC. It is translated as CASSLGQNYEQYF. The chain recombines TRBV7-7 with TRBJ2-7; perhaps TRBD1 as D (5 bases). Germline loops: CDR1 SSHAT, CDR2 FNYEAQ (reference sequence). V gave up 1 base and J gave up 3 bases, with 7 bases separating them. There are 13 residues in the CDR3.

The table lists this clone with many counts. The chain joins TRBV10-3 to TRBJ1-1; D is undetermined. Germline V gene lookup returns CDR1 ENHRY and CDR2 SYGVKD. The V and J ends lost 0 bases and 11 bases respectively, with 7 bases between them. This CDR3 is 11 amino acids long. CDR3 protein: CAISESARAFF. CDR3 nucleotide sequence: TGTGCCATCAGTGAGTCCGCGAGGGCTTTCTTT.

Ten or more counts support this clone. V gene TRBV10-3 combines with J gene TRBJ1-5; D remains ambiguous. The CDR3 is 12 residues long. Looked up from germline, CDR1 is ENHRY and CDR2 is SYGVKD. The V end lost 8 bases, the J end lost 3 bases, and 8 bases lay between the germline ends. The CDR3 loop is CAIGQVNQPQHF. For the CDR3, the DNA is TGTGCCATCGGCCAGGTCAATCAGCCCCAGCATTTT.

This clone was observed many times. The chain couples TRBV10-3 to TRBJ1-6, with 10 bases aligning to TRBD1. V gave up 1 base and J gave up 7 bases; unmatched junction bases: 7. The CDR3 spans 17 residues. Germline V gene data show CDR1 as ENHRY and CDR2 as SYGVKD. The CDR3: CAISEYDRGQGNSPLHF. The CDR3 DNA reads as TGTGCCATCAGTGAGTACGACAGGGGGCAGGGGAATTCACCCCTCCACTTT.

This clone was counted at least ten times. The chain links TRBV11-3 to TRBJ2-3; 8 bases agree with TRBD2. This CDR3 comprises 16 residues. V was clipped by 6 bases and J by 5 bases; unmatched bases: 13. CDR1 and CDR2 (germline): SGHNT, YENEEA. Here the CDR3 DNA reads TGTGCCAGCAGTTTGGGGCTAGCGGGTGGAGAAGATACGCAGTATTTT. As protein: CASSLGLAGGEDTQYF. Drawing the rest from reference TRBV11-3 and TRBJ2-3, the complete variable domain is EAGVVQSPRYKIIEKKQPVAFWCNPISGHNTLYWYLQNLGQGPELLIRYENEEAVDDSQLPKDRFSAERLKGVDSTLKIQPAELGDSAVYLCASSLGLAGGEDTQYFGPGTRLTVL.

This rearrangement joins TRBV19 to TRBJ2-5; 7 bases are a match to TRBD2. This CDR3 region has 15 residues. The V and J ends lost 3 bases and 1 base, in that order; junction bases with no gene match: 5. CDR1 is LNHDA, CDR2 SQIVND, per germline (reference sequence). CDR3 sequence: CASSINSGSQETQYF. CDR3 nucleotides: TGTGCCAGTAGTATTAATAGCGGGTCCCAAGAGACCCAGTACTTC. Drawing the rest from reference TRBV19 and TRBJ2-5, the complete variable domain is DGGITQSPKYLFRKEGQNVTLSCEQNLNHDAMYWYRQDPGQGLRLIYYSQIVNDFQKGDIAEGYSVSREKKESFPLTVTSAQKNPTAFYLCASSINSGSQETQYFGPGTRLLVL.

Many counts were recorded for this clone. The rearrangement uses TRBV7-2 and TRBJ1-2; 10 bases agree with TRBD1. After removal of 5 bases from V and 8 bases from J, the junction contained 5 bases not matched to a gene. Germline CDR1 reads SGHTA; CDR2 reads FQGNSA. This CDR3 is 13 amino acids long. CDR3 protein: CASSSDRGHGYTF. CDR3 sequence (DNA): TGTGCCAGCAGCAGCGACAGGGGGCACGGCTACACCTTC.

This clone came up many times. The V and J genes are TRBV7-6 and TRBJ2-1; TRBD2 matches at 9 bases. The CDR3 consists of 17 residues. Trimming cost V 0 bases and J 6 bases; bases outside gene matches: 9. CDR1 is SGHVS, CDR2 FNYEAQ, per germline. The CDR3 loop reads CASSLAGGSGGTNEQFF. Written as DNA, the CDR3 is TGTGCCAGCAGCTTAGCGGGGGGCAGCGGGGGGACCAATGAGCAGTTCTTC.

This clone was counted many times. The V call is TRBV11-2, the J call TRBJ2-7, with 12 positions matching TRBD2. The CDR3 length is 17 residues. V lost 5 bases and J lost 2; bases outside the gene matches: 10. From germline, CDR1 is SGHAT and CDR2 FQNNGV. This CDR3 is CASSLTSGGPFPYEQYV. The CDR3 DNA sequence: TGTGCCAGCAGCCTGACTAGCGGGGGACCCTTTCCCTACGAGCAGTACGTC.

This clone was seen many times. The chain combines TRBV5-4 with TRBJ1-2; D is unclear. V was cut by 0 bases and J by 4 bases, with 10 bases left in between. Germline CDR1 and CDR2: SGHNT and YYREEE (reference sequence). The CDR3 is made up of 14 amino acids. In nucleotides, the CDR3 is TGTGCCAGCAGCTTGGGGTCAGCTAGCTATGGCTACACCTTC. Amino acids: CASSLGSASYGYTF. The full variable domain, with the rest looked up from reference TRBV5-4 and TRBJ1-2, is ETGVTQSPTHLIKTRGQQVTLRCSSQSGHNTVSWYQQALGQGPQFIFQYYREEENGRGNFPPRFSGLQFPNYSSELNVNALELDDSALYLCASSLGSASYGYTFGSGTRLTVV.

This clone was seen a few times. The chain employs TRBV5-1 and TRBJ2-7, with 10 bases matching TRBD1. J was trimmed by 2 bases and V by 6 bases; bases with no gene match: 8. Germline CDR1 and CDR2: SGHRS and YFSETQ. The CDR3 runs to 15 residues. The CDR3 nucleotides read TGCGCCAGCAACCCTCGGGACAGGGGAACCTACGAGCAGTACTTC. Protein: CASNPRDRGTYEQYF.

V gene TRBV29-1 combines with J gene TRBJ2-1; 11 bases match TRBD2. The germline gives CDR1 SQVTM, CDR2 ANQGSEA. The CDR3 contains 16 residues. With V trimmed by 4 bases and J by 0 bases, 5 bases remained unmatched. The DNA for the CDR3 is TGCAGCGTTGGCCCTAGCGGGGGGTACTCCTACAATGAGCAGTTCTTC. Its translation is CSVGPSGGYSYNEQFF.

This clone was seen at least ten times. V gene TRBV4-2 combines with J gene TRBJ2-4, with 7 positions matching TRBD2. The CDR3 is made up of 16 amino acids. CDR1 is LGHNA, CDR2 YNFKEQ, per germline. The V segment lost 2 bases and the J segment 5 bases; nucleotides outside the gene matches: 9. The CDR3 DNA reads as TGTGCCAGCAGCCAACATGCCGGGACTACCGAAAACATTCAGTACTTC. It is translated as CASSQHAGTTENIQYF.

In its sample, this clone was seen a few times. This chain's CDR3 is CASSSQGPNEQFF. DNA for the CDR3: TGTGCCAGCAGTTCACAGGGGCCCAATGAGCAGTTCTTC. This sequence joins TRBV7-2 and TRBJ2-1, with 7 bases aligning to TRBD1. The germline CDR1 and CDR2 sequences are SGHTA and FQGNSA. The CDR3 runs 13 residues. V was clipped by 6 bases and J by 6 bases; unmatched bases: 5. Combining the CDR3 with reference TRBV7-2 and TRBJ2-1 gives the whole variable domain GAGVSQSPSNKVTEKGKDVELRCDPISGHTALYWYRQSLGQGLEFLIYFQGNSAPDKSGLPSDRFSAERTGGSVSTLTIQRTQQEDSAVYLCASSSQGPNEQFFGPGTRLTVL.